This T cell receptor (beta chain) was captured in a study of blood T cell repertoires in COVID-19. The overall study: Spain, Italy and the United States supplied samples that represented acute and convalescent COVID-19. Sources were T cells, B-cell-depleted T cells, or PBMCs; the material itself was cDNA or gDNA.

How the authors handled the data: Nucleated cell number was recorded as an estimate derived from reference gene primer amplification. TCRdb's table, derived via immunoSEQ multiplex PCR, lists solely in-frame clones and lacks some. V and J calls and clone size are as listed in that table; D and trimming were resolved from the DNA. This sample has some 100,000 clones, with 85% to 90% found just once. V trimming: 10 bases; J trimming: 4 bases; junction bases outside the gene matches: 11. The germline gives CDR1 MNHNY, CDR2 SVGAGI (reference sequence). The CDR3 loop spans 15 amino acids. The rearrangement links TRBV6-6 to TRBJ1-5; 9 bases match TRBD1. Material: peripheral blood. The receptor was isolated from a woman between 65 and 79 years old with acute or convalescent COVID-19. CDR3 loop: CATQGGTGQNQPQHF. As DNA, the CDR3 is TGTGCCACCCAGGGAGGGACAGGGCAAAATCAGCCCCAGCATTTT.